A single sample is the source of the 8 T cell receptor beta chains below, sequenced in a study of blood T cell repertoires in COVID-19. Profiling relied on immunoSEQ multiplex PCR, and the TCRdb table lists in-frame clones only, not all of them. This sample has 260,000 or so clones; around four fifths occur once, and the top ten carry 3.6%. Source material: PBMCs or T cells enriched from blood (not recorded which). These TCRs come from a woman aged 40 to 50 who had been exposed to COVID-19.

The J gene is TRBJ1-5, the V gene TRBV5-1; weak D call: TRBD1 (5 bases). Per germline, CDR1 SGHRS and CDR2 YFSETQ. CDR3 length: 16 residues. V was cut by 2 bases and J by 5 bases, with 17 bases left in between. Written as DNA, the CDR3 is TGCGCCAGCAGCTTCGGGGGGACGGGAGGTGATCAGCCCCAGCATTTT. It specifies CASSFGGTGGDQPQHF.

This clone was seen a handful of times. The rearrangement joins TRBV7-2 to TRBJ1-6; D is possibly TRBD1 (6 bases). CDR3 length: 17 residues. Germline-derived CDR1 and CDR2 are SGHTA and FQGNSA. Trimming took 0 bases from V and 7 from J, leaving 16 bases between them. CDR3 region: CASSLAITGTLNSPLHF. In nucleotides, the CDR3 is TGTGCCAGCAGCTTAGCTATCACAGGGACCCTCAATTCACCCCTCCACTTT.

This rearrangement joins TRBV7-2 to TRBJ2-5; TRBD2 might be the D (6 bases). The CDR3 loop spans 17 amino acids. Trimming stripped 4 bases from V and 0 bases from J, with 18 bases between. Germline V gene data show CDR1 as SGHTA and CDR2 as FQGNSA. CDR3 in DNA: TGTGCCAGCAGCTCTGGAGGTTCCGGAGGGGACCAAGAGACCCAGTACTTC. Translated: CASSSGGSGGDQETQYF.

V gene TRBV4-3 combines with J gene TRBJ2-3; maybe TRBD1 (5 bases). In germline, CDR1 is LGHNA, CDR2 YSLEER. V shed 2 bases and J shed 3 bases, with 15 bases lying between them. This CDR3 spans 16 amino acids. This CDR3 is CASSQWSLGDTDTQYF. DNA of the CDR3: TGCGCCAGCAGCCAATGGTCTCTAGGGGATACAGATACGCAGTATTTT.

This sequence joins TRBV11-2 and TRBJ2-3, with a possible D match to TRBD1 (6 bases). The CDR3 consists of 16 residues. With 3 bases removed from V and 0 bases from J, the gap between germline ends came to 13 bases. The germline V gene encodes CDR1 SGHAT and CDR2 FQNNGV. The CDR3 DNA reads TGTGCCAGCAGCTTGTACAGGGAGTGGAGCACAGATACGCAGTATTTT. Translation gives CASSLYREWSTDTQYF.

The chain uses TRBV5-1 and TRBJ2-7, with a possible D match to TRBD2 (6 bases). CDR3 length equals 13 residues. Trimming removed 10 bases from V and 4 bases from J, with 18 bases in between. Germline V gives CDR1 SGHRS, CDR2 YFSETQ. The CDR3 DNA follows: TGCGCCTGCCAAGTACAGGAGGGTTACGAGCAGTACTTC. Protein product: CACQVQEGYEQYF.

The chain employs TRBV21-1 and TRBJ2-7; the D call TRBD1 from the table was never checked on the DNA. TRBV21-1 is annotated as a pseudogene. CDR3 length: 11 amino acids. CDR3 in amino acids: CATTTPDEQYF. DNA of the CDR3: TGTGCAACGACAACTCCTGACGAGCAGTACTTC.

The rearrangement uses TRBV3-1 (or the pseudogene TRBV3-2) and TRBJ1-1; D not resolved. The CDR3 runs to 15 residues. The V end was cut by 0 bases, the J end by 5 bases, with 13 bases between. The germline CDR1 and CDR2 sequences are LGHDT and YNNKEL (reference sequence). The CDR3 DNA is TGTGCCAGCAGCCAAGATCCTCGGGGAGGAACTGAAGCTTTCTTT. Translation: CASSQDPRGGTEAFF.